This TCR beta chain was identified in a study of blood T cells in healthy people across ages. Points from the study as a whole: Changes seen in expanded clonotypes were possibly confounded by donor CMV status left unknown.

Using a J-beta primer mix together with a sample-barcoded 5' primer, a second PCR was run for about 7 to 12 cycles. Tags on each cDNA molecule came from a template-switch adaptor with 12 random nucleotides. TCRdb used MiXCR to reprocess the 5' RACE reads, holding one entry per CDR3 protein. This table has about 2 million distinct CDR3 sequences, 49% appearing once. In regard to this clonotype: Its antigen is unknown.

The CDR3 is made up of 12 amino acids. Looked up from germline, CDR1 is SGHTA and CDR2 is FQGNSA. Trimming stripped 11 bases from V and 6 bases from J, with 15 bases between. This rearrangement joins TRBV7-2 to TRBJ2-3, with D perhaps matching TRBD1 (5 bases). The clonotype was recovered from a woman aged 40 to 50 in good health. Sequencing was done on a sample of blood. CDR3 sequence (DNA): TGTGCCTGCCAGGGATCCTCGGATACGCAGTATTTT. It codes for CACQGSSDTQYF.